This T cell receptor beta chain was captured by sequencing in a study of T cell responses to AZD1222 COVID-19 vaccine. Overall study results and limits: Two AZD1222 doses significantly raised spike-specific TCR breadth and depth over controls. Females made up more of the donors, who were largely white British, and clonal diversity may have come out too low. At baseline, seropositivity was found in only a handful of AZD1222 recipients.

CDR1 SGHRS and CDR2 YFSETQ come from the germline V gene. The CDR3 runs to 16 residues. V shed 0 bases and J shed 3 bases, with 15 bases lying between them. Details on this clone: Its target is not known.

Clones were read by immunoSEQ multiplex PCR, and TCRdb kept only the in-frame ones, dropping some. The sample lists 95,000 to 150,000 clones, around 87% seen once, with 8% to 13% in the top ten. The rearrangement links TRBV5-1 to TRBJ1-1; D not certain. The origin of this receptor is an adult in good health. The material was peripheral blood, obtained on day 0 of AZD1222 vaccination. The DNA for the CDR3 is TGCGCCAGCAGCTTGGGGGCGCTTAGGTGGGACACTGAAGCTTTCTTT. This encodes CASSLGALRWDTEAFF.